Listed below are T cell receptor beta chains from one sample, sequenced in a study of T-cell reconstitution after alpha-beta-depleted transplantation in children. MiXCR, run by TCRdb on the PCR reads, gives a single entry per CDR3 protein. The sample shows roughly 190,000 distinct CDR3 sequences, 14% to 15% of them seen only once. Here the sequenced sample was PBMCs from the stem cell graft donor, taken from the stem cell graft. All receptors derive from a human donor who donated a stem cell graft to a child with acute lymphoblastic leukemia. CDR3s include the opening cysteine and the closing phenylalanine or tryptophan.

TRBV7-9,CASSRRNREGRGDEQYF
TRBV12-3/TRBV12-4,CASSLRRDEQYF
TRBV4-1,CASSQETGKRVAFF
TRBV29-1,CSVGTPGDTQYF
TRBV5-1,CASSLGPSRGYTF
TRBV7-9,CASSLGFDMGGSEQYF
TRBV4-2,CASSQEWGRDEQYF
TRBV7-9,CASRQTTVSTEAFF
TRBV27,CASSFNNYGYTF
TRBV5-1,CASSLTGTGGGGYTF
TRBV29-1,CSVEGVAGGPWEQYF
TRBV20-1,CSANGRDSYNEQFF
TRBV11-2,CASSAWGSETQYF
TRBV7-2,CASSFKGRDTGELFF
TRBV5-1,CASRQGEGYNEQFF
TRBV12-3/TRBV12-4,CASSSSRRGEQYF
TRBV5-1,CASSLSTSGRSNEQFF
TRBV12-3/TRBV12-4,CASSSTGDQETQYF
TRBV20-1,CSAIFGGPTGGPQFF
TRBV5-1,CASSQGLAENNEQFF
TRBV5-4,CASSTFGTSGTSTDTQYF
TRBV11-2,CASSPIRTRTDTQYF
TRBV6-5,CASSYSNFEGGIGELFF
TRBV27,CASSSIRDRGQPQHF
TRBV5-1,CASSKRTAGETQYF
TRBV3-1,CASSQGWDWRNYEQYF
TRBV20-1,CSATGTGRLETQYF
TRBV7-8,CASSLEGQGYYGYTF
TRBV7-2,CASSSNRGNEQYF
TRBV5-1,CAVPGNTGELFF
TRBV7-6,CASSSWTSGRTYNEQFF
TRBV3-1,CASSPQYRSQETQYF
TRBV11-3,CASSHGERPNEQFF
TRBV10-3,CATLGSDRTGANVLTF
TRBV7-2,CASSLGRPNEQYF
TRBV2,CASSEGPSGANVLTF
TRBV6-1,CASSLPTGRGYDQYF
TRBV12-3/TRBV12-4,CASSLASTYNEQFF
TRBV5-1,CASSLAVPEGSGYTF
TRBV29-1,CSAGRPLSSYNEQFF
TRBV5-1,CASSSRGSQQETQYF
TRBV20-1,CSARDQGQGLSRMEQYF
TRBV6-5,CASSYLDRGQETQYF
TRBV20-1,CSAGSRDRLIWDTEAFF
TRBV20-1,CSARGLAGSYEQYF
TRBV29-1,CSVDIYQGGVETEAFF
TRBV20-1,CSALGSGGEKLFF
TRBV20-1,CSAPEPASGSRNEQFF